These T cell receptor beta chains were read from a single sample in a study of cytomegalovirus exposure and HLA in healthy donors. Here immunoSEQ multiplex PCR was the method, and the copy in TCRdb shows in-frame clones only, minus some. The table records 110,000 to 150,000 clones, approximately 89% of them present only once. The source material was PBMCs. The source is a man in his late teens or twenties in good health and CMV-seronegative. CDR3s leave out the opening cysteine and the closing phenylalanine or tryptophan. Clone size is shown for a subset of rows, as once, few, many or a class of expanded clone.

>TRBJ2-2|TRBV15|NA
ATSRVPTGELF
>TRBJ2-5|TRBV7-9|NA
ASSLRQGQQETQY
>TRBJ2-1|TRBV2|NA
ASSEGAGGYNEQF
>TRBJ2-3|TRBV9|NA
ASSPGVAGVTDTQY
>TRBJ1-1|TRBV5-1|NA
ASSQSDRGHTEAF
>TRBJ2-5|TRBV25-1|NA
ASSRGAKETQY
>TRBJ2-5|TRBV7-9|NA
ASSLGPLETQY
>TRBJ2-1|TRBV5-1|NA
ASTVGREPSSYNEQF
>TRBJ1-4|TRBV27|NA
ASSFRGFNEKLF
>TRBJ2-2|TRBV2|NA
ASGGQGTNTGELF
>TRBJ1-2|TRBV18|NA
ASSPRTGTGSVSYGYT
>TRBJ1-2|TRBV7-8|NA
ASSLARFSGGYGYT
>TRBJ1-6|TRBV6-1|NA
ASSDGSSYNSPLH
>TRBJ1-2|TRBV10-2|NA
ASSESGPRSNYGYT
>TRBJ2-7|TRBV6-1|NA
ASSEGTGGYEQY
>TRBJ2-7|TRBV27|NA
ASHGGVPYEQY
>TRBJ2-3|TRBV11-3|NA
ASLLGLAGTDTQY
>TRBJ2-1|TRBV2|NA
ASSDFSRLAGGRQF
>TRBJ1-2|TRBV27|NA
ASSSNNREPYGYT
>TRBJ2-1|TRBV19|NA
ASRAIADEQF
>TRBJ2-1|TRBV10-1|NA
ASSEVRAGEDEQF
>TRBJ1-1|TRBV10-3|once
ATQGNTEAF
>TRBJ1-4|TRBV5-1|NA
ASSSPVGGQDEKLF
>TRBJ2-1|TRBV5-1|NA
ASSLTGLGVGNEQF
>TRBJ1-2|TRBV9|NA
ASSVGTGGIPLLDGYT
>TRBJ1-1|TRBV5-6|NA
ASSVSGPGIVTEAF
>TRBJ2-7|TRBV6-1|NA
ASSEPRTGFGFYEQY
>TRBJ1-4|TRBV4-1|NA
ASSPRGQINEKLF
>TRBJ2-6|TRBV13|NA
ASRRQGGYGANVLT
>TRBJ2-3|TRBV7-9|NA
ASSQSDSHDTQY
>TRBJ1-1|TRBV6-5|NA
ASNPAGTEAF
>TRBJ2-3|TRBV7-9|once
ASSFSDNYKY
>TRBJ2-1|TRBV9|once
ASSVATGGVSNEQF
>TRBJ2-5|TRBV27|NA
ASSRVLAVTQETQY
>TRBJ1-4|TRBV30|NA
AQTGLNEKLF
>TRBJ1-2|TRBV7-8|NA
ASSEDRDYGYT
>TRBJ1-2|TRBV15|NA
ATSRGAGGNYGYT
>TRBJ2-7|TRBV5-1|NA
ASAAGAPYEQY
>TRBJ2-1|TRBV7-8|NA
ASVDRAPSNEQF
>TRBJ1-2|TRBV29-1|few
SVGYRPGDYGYT
>TRBJ2-1|TRBV2|NA
ARADPNYNEQF
>TRBJ1-2|TRBV30|NA
AWSPPDRVNYGYT
>TRBJ2-7|TRBV5-1|NA
ASSHRGSLSYEQY
>TRBJ1-2|TRBV15|NA
ATSRDGRGGSNGYT
>TRBJ1-1|TRBV10-2|NA
ATLSSTTEAF
>TRBJ1-2|TRBV10-3|NA
AISESGTRWGLDYGYT
>TRBJ1-4|TRBV14|NA
ASSQGAGRKLF
>TRBJ1-4|TRBV7-8|NA
ASSLGSNNEKLF